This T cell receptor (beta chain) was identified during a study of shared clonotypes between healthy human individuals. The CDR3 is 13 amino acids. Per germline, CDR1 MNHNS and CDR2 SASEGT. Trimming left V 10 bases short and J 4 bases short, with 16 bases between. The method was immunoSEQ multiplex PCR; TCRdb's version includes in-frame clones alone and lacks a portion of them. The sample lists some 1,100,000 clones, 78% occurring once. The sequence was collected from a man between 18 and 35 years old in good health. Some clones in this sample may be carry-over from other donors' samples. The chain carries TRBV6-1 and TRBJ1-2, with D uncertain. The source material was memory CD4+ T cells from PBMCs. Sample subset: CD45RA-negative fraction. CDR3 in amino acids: CATEVIGRYGYTF. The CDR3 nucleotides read TGTGCCACCGAAGTGATAGGCCGCTATGGCTACACCTTC.